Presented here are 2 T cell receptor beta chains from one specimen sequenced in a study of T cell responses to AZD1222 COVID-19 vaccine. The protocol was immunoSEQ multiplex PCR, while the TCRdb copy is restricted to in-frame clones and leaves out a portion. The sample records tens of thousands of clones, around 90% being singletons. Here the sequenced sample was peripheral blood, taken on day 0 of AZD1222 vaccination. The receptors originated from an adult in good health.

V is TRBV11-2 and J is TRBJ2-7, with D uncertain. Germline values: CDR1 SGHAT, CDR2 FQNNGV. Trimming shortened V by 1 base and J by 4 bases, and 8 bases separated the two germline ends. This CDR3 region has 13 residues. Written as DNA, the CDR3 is TGTGCCAGCAGCTTAGGCCCTCGATACGAGCAGTACTTC. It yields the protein CASSLGPRYEQYF.

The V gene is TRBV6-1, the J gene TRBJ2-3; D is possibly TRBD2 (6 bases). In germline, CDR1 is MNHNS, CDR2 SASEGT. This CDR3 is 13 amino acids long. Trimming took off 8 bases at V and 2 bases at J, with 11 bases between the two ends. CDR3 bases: TGTGCCAGCGGGAGGATACACACAGATACGCAGTATTTT. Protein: CASGRIHTDTQYF.